This T cell receptor (beta chain) originates from a study of tumor-infiltrating lymphocytes in localized non-small cell lung cancer. Across the whole study: Resected tumor was paired with non-adjacent uninvolved lung from the same patient.

Profiled with immunoSEQ multiplex PCR; TCRdb holds only in-frame clones, not every one. The sample contains a few thousand clones, around 81% of which appear only once. The CDR3 loop spans 13 amino acids. The germline gives CDR1 SQVTM, CDR2 ANQGSEA. V shed 3 bases and J 4 bases; nucleotides not matched to a gene: 5. Sequenced: lung tumor tissue. The receptor was derived from a human donor with non-small cell lung cancer. The V gene is TRBV29-1, the J gene TRBJ1-1; 7 bases are a match to TRBD1. The CDR3 region is CSVDRSGGTEAFF. CDR3 DNA sequence: TGCAGCGTTGACCGATCAGGGGGCACTGAAGCTTTCTTT.